This T cell receptor beta chain derives from a study of liver allograft versus peripheral blood T cells. Overall study context: Comparisons were made between T cell receptor repertoires found in transplanted livers and those circulating in recipients' peripheral blood.

Trimming removed 4 bases from V and 6 bases from J; junction bases left unmatched: 6. This CDR3 spans 15 amino acids. Germline CDR1 reads MNHNS; CDR2 reads SASEGT. Study-wide results and limits: According to reports, the T cell receptor repertoires inside liver allografts differed from those in peripheral blood.

TCRdb re-called the reads through MiXCR, storing one row per CDR3 protein. The table shows 900 to 1,200 distinct CDR3 sequences, with about 20% occurring only once. At least ten counts were recorded for this clonotype. Its specificity is not known. The V gene is TRBV6-1, the J gene TRBJ1-6, with 7 bases aligning to TRBD1. The sequence derives from a human patient who had a liver transplant. A share of the T cells may be of graft donor origin. The CDR3 sequence is CASSADRQGNSPLHF. The CDR3 nucleotides are TGTGCCAGCAGTGCTGACAGACAGGGTAATTCACCCCTCCACTTT.